A selection of T cell receptor beta chains follows, all from one sample in a study of control samples from healthy donors and cancer patients. Produced via immunoSEQ multiplex PCR; TCRdb's table is partial and in-frame only. The sample contains over 100,000 clones, around 88% of which appear only once. Sequenced: blood. The receptors come from a man aged 35-49 years in good health. The CDR3 runs from the conserved cysteine through the conserved F or W.

>TRBV5-5
CASGQDLSPLHF
>TRBV7-2
CASSRTSGVGTQYF
>TRBV6-5
CASKQGAGTEAFF
>TRBV7-2
CASSSTTAYNSPLHF
>TRBV3-1/TRBV3-2
CASNRWGTYNEQFF
>TRBV11-3
CASSLDFTGGLSDTQYF
>TRBV5-1
CASSPRGASGGVIDTQYF
>TRBV7-8
CASSPTFRIPHNQPQHF
>TRBV11-1
CASSLVGYSPEAFF
>TRBV18
CASSPAGQGPGELFF
>TRBV29-1
CSVGWDTANYGYTF
>TRBV4-1
CASSQQISEQYF
>TRBV24-1
CATSDGGRNQPQHF
>TRBV11-1
CASSLGTGGQGYTF
>TRBV5-8
CASTTQETGQYEQYF
>TRBV24-1
CATSALTVNSYNEQFF
>TRBV7-2
CASSLSQRNEKLFF
>TRBV7-9
CASSVNRESEAFF
>TRBV29-1
CSVGHGTNTGELFF
>TRBV7-2
CASSRRGTLQETQYF
>TRBV5-1
CASSLSIHEQYF
>TRBV4-3
CASSQGGGLYEQYF
>TRBV3-1/TRBV3-2
CASSLRGPYQETQYF
>TRBV7-8
CASSPGGLNNSPLHF
>TRBV24-1
CATSDTGNTEAFF
>TRBV12-3/TRBV12-4
CASDRGDTEAFF
>TRBV30
CAWLGGNEQFF
>TRBV10-2
CASSEQGSNQPQHF
>TRBV19
CASSIEDYYYNEQFF
>TRBV6-5
CATSTGTGWFAPLHF
>TRBV25-1
CASSTLGTYNSPLHF